Each of the 2 T cell receptor beta chains below was sequenced from the same sample in a study of T cells after yellow fever vaccination. One entry per CDR3 protein, called by TCRdb with MiXCR from the 5' RACE reads. The sample lists some 320,000 distinct CDR3 sequences, roughly 8.7% occurring once. The source material was PBMCs, sampled on the day of the first yellow fever vaccination. Receptors were obtained from a man aged 18 to 29 who received the YFV17D yellow fever vaccine.

The CDR3 nucleotides read TGTGCCAGCAGCTTGGATATGGAGACCCAGTACTTC. Translating gives CASSLDMETQYF. The chain combines TRBV7-2 with TRBJ2-5; no clear D gene. The germline V gene encodes CDR1 SGHTA and CDR2 FQGNSA. The V end was cut by 3 bases, the J end by 5 bases, with 7 bases between. The CDR3 loop spans 12 amino acids.

This clonotype was found a few times. The chain has TRBV5-1 and TRBJ2-5; TRBD2 aligns across 10 bases. J was trimmed by 0 bases and V by 3 bases; bases with no gene match: 5. Germline loops: CDR1 SGHRS, CDR2 YFSETQ. This CDR3 spans 16 amino acids. CDR3 in DNA: TGCGCCAGCAGCTCCCCTCTAGCGGGGGACCAAGAGACCCAGTACTTC. This codes for CASSSPLAGDQETQYF.